This T cell receptor (beta chain) came from a study of T cells in Graves' hyperthyroidism and ophthalmopathy. The CDR3 extends over 15 amino acids. CDR1 is DFQATT and CDR2 is SNEGSKA in the germline V gene (reference sequence). V lost 8 bases to trimming and J lost 6 bases, with 20 bases between them. This clonotype appeared once. There were TCR beta CDR3 regions amplified from RNA transcripts. The TCR CDR3 first-round RT-PCR relied on the HTBI primer set. TCRdb analysed the multiplex PCR reads with MiXCR anew, one entry per CDR3 protein. The sample records approximately 300,000 distinct CDR3 sequences, around a fifth being singletons.

The receptor was isolated from a man aged 45-65 years with Graves' ophthalmopathy. The specimen was blood. V and J are TRBV20-1 and TRBJ1-6; D remains unclear. CDR3 in amino acids: CSSYARRDSNSPLHF. The CDR3 DNA sequence: TGCAGTTCCTATGCCCGCCGGGATTCTAATTCACCCCTCCACTTT.